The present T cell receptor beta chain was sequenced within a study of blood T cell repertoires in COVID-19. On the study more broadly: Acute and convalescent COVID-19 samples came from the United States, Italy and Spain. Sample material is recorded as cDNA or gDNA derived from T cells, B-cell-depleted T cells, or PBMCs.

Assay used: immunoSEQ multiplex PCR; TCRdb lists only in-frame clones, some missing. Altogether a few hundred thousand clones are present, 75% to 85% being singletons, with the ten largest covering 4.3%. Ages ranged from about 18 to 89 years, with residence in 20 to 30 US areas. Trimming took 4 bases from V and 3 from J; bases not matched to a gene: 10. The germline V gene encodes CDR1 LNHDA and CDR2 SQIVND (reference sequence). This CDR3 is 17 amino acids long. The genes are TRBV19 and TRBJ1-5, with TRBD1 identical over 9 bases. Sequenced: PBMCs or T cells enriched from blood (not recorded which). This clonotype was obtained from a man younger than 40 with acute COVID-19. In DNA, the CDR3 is TGTGCCAGTAGTAACCGGACAGGGGCCTGGGCCAATCAGCCCCAGCATTTT. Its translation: CASSNRTGAWANQPQHF.